This is a list of T cell receptor beta chains from one sample in a study of neurological immune-mediated disorders. Via MiXCR, TCRdb re-called the 5' RACE reads, giving one row per CDR3 protein. The data contain 20,000 to 30,000 distinct CDR3 sequences, more than 10% of them seen just once; the ten biggest clones take up around 14%. The material sequenced was PBMCs. The receptors originated from a woman aged 55-69 years with HTLV-1-associated myelopathy (HAM/TSP). Each CDR3 is given with its conserved first and last residue. D genes are given only for firm matches. Rows give clone size only sometimes, using once, few, many, or a class for an expanded clone.

>TRBJ2-3|many|-|TRBV7-8
TGTGCCAGCAGCTTATCCCCTTCGGATACGCAGTATTTT
CASSLSPSDTQYF
>TRBJ1-1|-|-|TRBV21-1
TGTGCCAGCAGCAAAAGCGCAGGGGCCAAGAACACTGAAGCTTTCTTT
CASSKSAGAKNTEAFF
>TRBJ2-7|many|-|TRBV4-2
TGTGCCAGCAGCCCCGCCGAAAGGGTCTACGAGCAGTACTTC
CASSPAERVYEQYF
>TRBJ1-2|many|-|TRBV20-1
TGCAGTGCAGCCCGTGGGACCTCCAACACCTTC
CSAARGTSNTF
>TRBJ2-1|many|-|TRBV12-3/TRBV12-4
TGTGCCAGCAGTTTTGCCAGGGGCAATGAGCAGTTCTTC
CASSFARGNEQFF
>TRBJ2-5|many|-|TRBV12-3/TRBV12-4
TGTGCCAGCAGTTTAGTAGCCAGCAAACAAGAGACCCAGTACTTC
CASSLVASKQETQYF
>TRBJ1-5|many|TRBD1|TRBV20-1
TGCAGTGCTAGTCCGGACAGGGGAAATCAGCCCCAGCATTTT
CSASPDRGNQPQHF
>TRBJ1-2|many|-|TRBV20-1
TGCAGTGCCCCGGGGTTTACCTCCTACTATGGCTACACCTTC
CSAPGFTSYYGYTF
>TRBJ2-3|-|-|TRBV20-1
TGCAGTGCTAGAGAGGGGGCTAGCGACACAGATACGCAGTATTTT
CSAREGASDTDTQYF
>TRBJ1-2|many|TRBD1|TRBV27
TGTGCCAGCAGCTTGGACAGGAACGATGGCTACACCTTC
CASSLDRNDGYTF
>TRBJ2-7|many|-|TRBV12-3/TRBV12-4
TGTGCCAGCAGTTTGGACGCCTCCTACGAGCAGTACTTC
CASSLDASYEQYF
>TRBJ2-2|many|TRBD1|TRBV5-1
TGCGCCAGCAGCTCCCGACAGGGGGGCAACACCGGGGAGCTGTTTTTT
CASSSRQGGNTGELFF
>TRBJ1-1|many|-|TRBV7-9
TGTGCCAGCAGCCTACGACCGGACACTGAAGCTTTCTTT
CASSLRPDTEAFF
>TRBJ2-3|many|TRBD2|TRBV10-3
TGTGCCATCAGTGAAAATTTAGCGGGGGGTTCACAGTATTTT
CAISENLAGGSQYF
>TRBJ2-3|many|TRBD2|TRBV5-1
TGCGCCAGCAGCTTGAAGCGGGGGATACCCACAGATACGCAGTATTTT
CASSLKRGIPTDTQYF
>TRBJ2-2|many|-|TRBV7-2
TGTGCCAGCAGCTTCCAAGCGGCTCGGGGGACCGGGGAGCTGTTTTTT
CASSFQAARGTGELFF